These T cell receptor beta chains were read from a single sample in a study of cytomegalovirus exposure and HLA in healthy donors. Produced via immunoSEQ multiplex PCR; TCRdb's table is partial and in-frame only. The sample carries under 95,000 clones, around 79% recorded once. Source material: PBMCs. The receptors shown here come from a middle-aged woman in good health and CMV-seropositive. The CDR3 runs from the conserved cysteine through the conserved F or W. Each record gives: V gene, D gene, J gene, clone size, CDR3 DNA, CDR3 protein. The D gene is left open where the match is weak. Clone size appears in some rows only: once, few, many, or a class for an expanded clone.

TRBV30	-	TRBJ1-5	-	TGTGCCTGGGCCTCTCAGGGAACCCAGCCCCAGCATTTT	CAWASQGTQPQHF
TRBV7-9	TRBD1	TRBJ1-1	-	TGTGCCAGCAGTTTGGGACAGGGGGTCACTGAAGCTTTCTTT	CASSLGQGVTEAFF
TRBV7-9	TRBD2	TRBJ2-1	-	TGTGCCAGCAGCTTAAAGCAGCTAGCGGGAGATGATGAGCAGTTCTTC	CASSLKQLAGDDEQFF
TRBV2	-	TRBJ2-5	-	TGTGCCACGGGGGACGTGCTCAAGTACTTC	CATGDVLKYF
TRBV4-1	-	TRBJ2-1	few	TGCGCCAGCAGCCAAGATAGAACAGACCAGTTCTTC	CASSQDRTDQFF
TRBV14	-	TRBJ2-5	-	TGTGCCAGCAGTCCACTCGCGCAAGAGACCCAGTACTTC	CASSPLAQETQYF
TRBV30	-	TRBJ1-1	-	TGTGCCTGGAGTGTAGTACTCATGAACACTGAAGCTTTCTTT	CAWSVVLMNTEAFF
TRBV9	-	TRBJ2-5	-	TGTGCCAGCAGCGTAGGAGCGATCGACCAAGAGACCCAGTACTTC	CASSVGAIDQETQYF
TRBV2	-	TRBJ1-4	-	TGTGCCAGCAGTGAAGCGACAAGGGGTAATGAAAAACTGTTTTTT	CASSEATRGNEKLFF
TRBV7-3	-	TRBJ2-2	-	TGTGCCAGCAGCTATGGAGGAGGAGTCACCGGGGAGCTGTTTTTT	CASSYGGGVTGELFF
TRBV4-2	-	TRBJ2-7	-	TGTGCCAGCAGCCAGGGCACCTACGAGCAGTACTTC	CASSQGTYEQYF